This T cell receptor beta chain was documented in a study of T cell responses to AZD1222 COVID-19 vaccine. To note about this clone: Its antigen is not identified.

Study outcomes and limitations: An increase in Spike-specific TCR breadth and depth was observed after two AZD1222 doses. The donor cohort was predominantly white British with a female majority, and clonal diversity may have been underestimated. The study reported that nearly half of spike-specific TCRs target unmutated variant regions. Spike-spanning, vaccine-associated CD4 TCRs were dominant at 160-218 and 743-854.

Clones were read by immunoSEQ multiplex PCR, and TCRdb kept only the in-frame ones, dropping some. The sample lists around 150,000 clones; approximately 88% were seen once. The source material was peripheral blood, sampled on day 0 of MenACWY control vaccination. This TCR came from an adult in good health.

The CDR3 is CASGAEAFF. CDR3 coding DNA: TGTGCCAGCGGAGCTGAAGCTTTCTTT. The chain couples TRBV7-2 to TRBJ1-1; no firm D call. CDR1 is SGHTA and CDR2 is FQGNSA in the germline V gene. This CDR3 has 9 residues. The ends were cut back, 8 bases at V and 6 bases at J, with 4 bases in the middle.